A selection of T cell receptor beta chains follows, all from one sample in a study of beta chain features in type 1 diabetes. Sequenced by immunoSEQ multiplex PCR; TCRdb stores in-frame clones only, minus some. The sample includes 250,000 to 300,000 clones, 14% of them seen just once. The source material was naive CD4+ T cells from blood. These receptors came from a man between 25 and 39 years old with type 1 diabetes. CDR3s include the opening cysteine and the closing phenylalanine or tryptophan. Each record gives: D gene, V gene, J gene, clone size, CDR3 protein, CDR3 DNA. D genes are given only for firm matches. Some rows mark clone size as missing; the rest say once, few, many or name a class of expanded clone.

D gene: .; V gene: TRBV4-3; J gene: TRBJ1-1; clone size: .; CDR3 protein: CASSQDWGRVNTEAFF; CDR3 DNA: TGCGCCAGCAGCCAAGATTGGGGCAGAGTAAACACTGAAGCTTTCTTT
D gene: TRBD2; V gene: TRBV18; J gene: TRBJ2-2; clone size: .; CDR3 protein: CASSRASGRTGELFF; CDR3 DNA: TGTGCCAGCTCAAGGGCTAGCGGGCGCACCGGGGAGCTGTTTTTT
D gene: TRBD1; V gene: TRBV27; J gene: TRBJ2-2; clone size: once; CDR3 protein: CASSRSDRVGTGELFF; CDR3 DNA: TGTGCCAGCAGCCGATCCGACAGGGTCGGCACCGGGGAGCTGTTTTTT
D gene: .; V gene: TRBV5-1; J gene: TRBJ2-5; clone size: few; CDR3 protein: CASSLGAQETQYF; CDR3 DNA: TGCGCCAGCAGCTTGGGAGCGCAAGAGACCCAGTACTTC
D gene: TRBD2; V gene: TRBV2; J gene: TRBJ2-3; clone size: few; CDR3 protein: CASSTTSGSTDTQYF; CDR3 DNA: TGTGCCAGCAGCACGACTAGCGGGAGCACAGATACGCAGTATTTT
D gene: .; V gene: TRBV4-3; J gene: TRBJ2-1; clone size: .; CDR3 protein: CASSQEPISSYNEQFF; CDR3 DNA: TGCGCCAGCAGCCAAGAGCCGATTAGCTCCTACAATGAGCAGTTCTTC
D gene: .; V gene: TRBV6-6; J gene: TRBJ2-6; clone size: .; CDR3 protein: CASSTQGAGANVLTF; CDR3 DNA: TGTGCCAGCAGTACACAGGGAGCTGGGGCCAACGTCCTGACTTTC
D gene: .; V gene: TRBV7-3; J gene: TRBJ2-3; clone size: .; CDR3 protein: CASSLQRTANTQYF; CDR3 DNA: TGTGCCAGCAGCTTACAGCGGACTGCTAATACGCAGTATTTT
D gene: TRBD2; V gene: TRBV7-9; J gene: TRBJ2-1; clone size: few; CDR3 protein: CASSWTSGRGDEQFF; CDR3 DNA: TGTGCCAGCAGCTGGACTAGCGGGAGAGGTGATGAGCAGTTCTTC
D gene: TRBD1; V gene: TRBV6-6; J gene: TRBJ2-3; clone size: .; CDR3 protein: CASSNSQTGGQDTQYF; CDR3 DNA: TGTGCCAGCAGTAACTCCCAGACAGGGGGCCAAGATACGCAGTATTTT
D gene: TRBD2; V gene: TRBV11-2; J gene: TRBJ2-3; clone size: few; CDR3 protein: CASSWSSGTDTQYF; CDR3 DNA: TGTGCCAGCAGCTGGTCTAGCGGGACAGATACGCAGTATTTT
D gene: .; V gene: TRBV5-1; J gene: TRBJ2-3; clone size: few; CDR3 protein: CASSLNTGAGRDTQYF; CDR3 DNA: TGCGCCAGCAGCTTGAACACAGGGGCCGGGAGAGATACGCAGTATTTT
D gene: TRBD1; V gene: TRBV5-1; J gene: TRBJ1-2; clone size: few; CDR3 protein: CASRDRDSYTF; CDR3 DNA: TGCGCCAGCAGGGACAGGGACAGCTACACCTTC
D gene: .; V gene: TRBV4-3; J gene: TRBJ2-1; clone size: few; CDR3 protein: CASSRNPGVSYNEQFF; CDR3 DNA: TGCGCCAGCAGCCGAAACCCGGGAGTTTCGTACAATGAGCAGTTCTTC
D gene: TRBD2; V gene: TRBV19; J gene: TRBJ2-3; clone size: few; CDR3 protein: CASTRTRTDTQYF; CDR3 DNA: TGTGCCAGTACCAGGACTAGAACAGATACGCAGTATTTT